This T cell receptor (beta chain) appears in the sequencing data of a study of T-cell memory formation after mild COVID-19. The CDR3 is 14 amino acids. J gave up 4 bases and V 5 bases, and 7 bases lay outside the gene matches. TCRdb reanalysed the 5' RACE reads using MiXCR and keeps one entry per CDR3 protein. The table records over 350,000 distinct CDR3 sequences, 15% to 20% of them present only once. The chain employs TRBV12-3 or TRBV12-4 and TRBJ1-1, with 7 bases fitting TRBD1. The sequence was collected from a young man who had mild COVID-19 (a few samples of this study predate the infection). Cell type and time point are not known. Input material: PBMCs or a T cell subset sorted from them (not recorded which). The CDR3 bases are TGTGCCAGCAGTATCGTACAGGGGAGCACTGAAGCTTTCTTT. The encoded protein is CASSIVQGSTEAFF.